The 11 T cell receptor beta chains listed next were all sequenced from one sample in a study of cytomegalovirus exposure and HLA in healthy donors. Produced via immunoSEQ multiplex PCR; TCRdb's table is partial and in-frame only. The top ten clones hold 7.2% of a sample with roughly 180,000 clones, roughly nine tenths of them seen once. Sequenced input: PBMCs. These receptors came from a young man in good health and CMV-seropositive.

The chain is built from TRBV7-9 and TRBJ2-6; TRBD1 agrees at 9 bases. The germline CDR1 and CDR2 sequences are SEHNR and FQNEAQ (reference sequence). The J segment lost 4 bases and the V segment lost 1 base, leaving 8 bases of the junction unmatched. This CDR3 contains 18 residues. The CDR3 here is CASSLVGTGLKGANVLTF. The DNA for the CDR3 is TGTGCCAGCAGCTTAGTAGGGACAGGGTTGAAAGGGGCCAACGTCCTGACTTTC.

This clone has a count of ten or more. This chain joins TRBV15 and TRBJ2-1; D is unresolved. The CDR3 runs to 10 residues. Per germline, CDR1 LNHNV and CDR2 YYDKDF (reference sequence). V dropped 6 bases and J dropped 8 bases, with 5 bases sitting between them. The CDR3 sequence: CATSGDEQFF. The CDR3 DNA sequence: TGTGCCACCAGTGGCGATGAGCAGTTCTTC.

The chain couples TRBV9 to TRBJ1-1, with D perhaps TRBD1 (6 bases). The CDR3 sequence is 16 residues long. V was trimmed by 0 bases and J by 3 bases, leaving 15 bases between them. Germline CDR1 is SGDLS and CDR2 is YYNGEE. Written as DNA, the CDR3 is TGTGCCAGCAGCGTAGCCGGGAGGGGGGCGGACACTGAAGCTTTCTTT. Residues: CASSVAGRGADTEAFF. Complete variable domain (other parts from reference TRBV9 and TRBJ1-1): DSGVTQTPKHLITATGQRVTLRCSPRSGDLSVYWYQQSLDQGLQFLIQYYNGEERAKGNILERFSAQQFPDLHSELNLSSLELGDSALYFCASSVAGRGADTEAFFGQGTRLTVV.

The V gene is TRBV4-2, the J gene TRBJ2-5; 9 bases line up with TRBD2. This CDR3 spans 16 amino acids. Germline V gives CDR1 LGHNA, CDR2 YNFKEQ. The junction had 3 bases not matched to a gene; V was cut back by 0 bases and J by 1 base. CDR3 in amino acids: CASSQELAGSQETQYF. The CDR3 nucleotides read TGTGCCAGCAGCCAAGAGCTAGCGGGGTCCCAAGAGACCCAGTACTTC.

The rearrangement joins TRBV20-1 to TRBJ1-2; D unresolved. Germline V gene lookup returns CDR1 DFQATT and CDR2 SNEGSKA (reference sequence). CDR3 length: 10 amino acids. The V end was cut by 3 bases, the J end by 8 bases, with 7 bases between. As DNA, the CDR3 is TGCAGTGCTAGCCCGGGAGGCTACACCTTC. Translated: CSASPGGYTF.

The chain carries TRBV4-3 and TRBJ1-1, with TRBD1 identical over 9 bases. Germline V gives CDR1 LGHNA, CDR2 YSLEER. This CDR3 is 15 amino acids long. The J segment lost 2 bases and the V segment lost 3 bases, leaving 4 bases of the junction unmatched. The DNA for the CDR3 is TGCGCCAGCAGCCAGGTGGACAGGGGAAACACTGAAGCTTTCTTT. Its protein is CASSQVDRGNTEAFF.

The chain joins TRBV4-3 to TRBJ2-1; 9 nucleotides align to TRBD2. The length of the CDR3 is 16 residues. V trimming: 1 base; J trimming: 5 bases; junction bases outside the gene matches: 6. CDR1 is LGHNA, CDR2 YSLEER, per germline. Here the CDR3 reads CASSQGGGTSHNEQFF. CDR3 coding DNA: TGCGCCAGCAGCCAAGGAGGGGGGACTAGCCACAATGAGCAGTTCTTC.

CDR3 amino acids: CASSTSGTADTQYF. The CDR3 bases are TGCGCCAGCAGCACTAGCGGGACGGCAGATACGCAGTATTTT. This chain joins TRBV5-1 and TRBJ2-3, with 10 nucleotides matching TRBD2. Trimming cost V 4 bases and J 4 bases; bases outside gene matches: 3. The germline V gene encodes CDR1 SGHRS and CDR2 YFSETQ. The CDR3 is 14 residues long.

This rearrangement joins TRBV6-1 to TRBJ2-1; the D gene is possibly TRBD1 (6 bases). Germline V lookup: CDR1 MNHNS, CDR2 SASEGT. The length of the CDR3 is 15 residues. The germline V and J ends were trimmed by 0 bases and 1 base, with 7 bases remaining between them. The CDR3 bases are TGTGCCAGCAGTGAAGCCAGGGGTTCCTACAATGAGCAGTTCTTC. This sequence encodes CASSEARGSYNEQFF.

The chain employs TRBV6-6 and TRBJ2-7, with D possibly being TRBD2 (5 bases). Germline V lookup: CDR1 MNHNY, CDR2 SVGAGI (reference sequence). This CDR3 is built from 12 residues. V lost 6 bases and J lost 3, with 9 bases in between. CDR3 sequence (DNA): TGTGCCAGCAGAGGACTTTACTACGAGCAGTACTTC. As protein: CASRGLYYEQYF.

In its sample, this clone was seen once. V gene TRBV19 combines with J gene TRBJ2-7, with 7 bases that match TRBD1. The germline V gene encodes CDR1 LNHDA and CDR2 SQIVND (reference sequence). This CDR3 is built from 15 residues. Trimming at V came to 5 bases and at J to 5 bases, leaving 12 bases not matched to a gene. CDR3 loop: CASSVLTSGGDEQYF. Here the CDR3 DNA reads TGTGCCAGTAGTGTTTTAACATCAGGGGGTGACGAGCAGTACTTC.